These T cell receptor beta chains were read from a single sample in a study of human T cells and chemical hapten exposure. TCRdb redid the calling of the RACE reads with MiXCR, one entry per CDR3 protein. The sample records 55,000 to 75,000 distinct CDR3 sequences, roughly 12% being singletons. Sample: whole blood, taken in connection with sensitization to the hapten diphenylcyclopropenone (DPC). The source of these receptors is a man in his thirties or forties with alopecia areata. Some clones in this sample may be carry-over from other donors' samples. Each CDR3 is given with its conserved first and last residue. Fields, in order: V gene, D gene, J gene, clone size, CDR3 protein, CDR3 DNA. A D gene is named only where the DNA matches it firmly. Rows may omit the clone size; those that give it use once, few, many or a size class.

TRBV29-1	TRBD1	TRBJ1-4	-	CSVEEDRALFF	TGCAGCGTTGAAGAGGACAGGGCGCTGTTTTTT
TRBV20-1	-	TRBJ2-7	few	CSALVARQYF	TGCAGTGCGCTAGTCGCACGGCAGTACTTC
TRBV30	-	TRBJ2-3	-	CAWSVLATDTQYF	TGTGCCTGGAGTGTACTCGCCACAGATACGCAGTATTTT
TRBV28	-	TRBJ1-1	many	CASSPPDRSTEAFF	TGTGCCAGCAGTCCTCCCGATAGAAGCACTGAAGCTTTCTTT
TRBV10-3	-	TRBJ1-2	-	CAIGEIKYGYTF	TGTGCCATCGGCGAAATAAAATATGGCTACACCTTC
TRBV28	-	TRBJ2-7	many	CASTLRTAENEQYF	TGTGCCAGCACTCTTCGGACAGCCGAGAACGAGCAGTACTTC
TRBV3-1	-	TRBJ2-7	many	CASSLGLSGEQYF	TGTGCCAGCAGTTTGGGACTCTCCGGGGAGCAGTACTTC
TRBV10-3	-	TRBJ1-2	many	CAISGGTVYGYTF	TGTGCCATCAGTGGAGGGACTGTTTATGGCTACACCTTC
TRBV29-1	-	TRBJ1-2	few	CSVVLRGFYGYTF	TGCAGCGTTGTACTCCGAGGGTTTTATGGCTACACCTTC
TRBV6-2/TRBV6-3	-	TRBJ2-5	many	CASLPQGRETQYF	TGTGCCAGCCTCCCCCAGGGACGTGAGACCCAGTACTTC
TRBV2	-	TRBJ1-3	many	CASWMARGGGNTIYF	TGTGCCAGCTGGATGGCGAGGGGAGGAGGAAACACCATATATTTT
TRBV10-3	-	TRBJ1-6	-	CAISAQENSPLHF	TGTGCCATCAGTGCTCAGGAGAATTCACCCCTCCACTTT
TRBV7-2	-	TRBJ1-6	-	CASSLVGNSPLHF	TGTGCCAGCAGCCTAGTAGGGAATTCACCCCTCCACTTT
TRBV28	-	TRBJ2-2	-	CASLQSPNTGELFF	TGTGCCAGCCTTCAATCCCCTAACACCGGGGAGCTGTTTTTT
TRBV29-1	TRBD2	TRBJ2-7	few	CSVSSGGYEQYF	TGCAGCGTTTCTAGCGGGGGATACGAGCAGTACTTC
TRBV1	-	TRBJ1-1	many	CTSSQEGGEKREENTEAFF	TGCACCAGCAGCCAAGAAGGAGGGGAGAAGAGGGAAGAGAACACTGAAGCTTTCTTT
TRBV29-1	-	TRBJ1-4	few	CSVRPRLNEKLFF	TGCAGCGTTCGTCCTCGCTTGAATGAAAAACTGTTTTTT
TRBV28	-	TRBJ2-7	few	CASLSRYEQYF	TGTGCCAGCCTGAGCCGATACGAGCAGTACTTC
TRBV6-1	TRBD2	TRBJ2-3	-	CASSRTSGGNTDTQYF	TGTGCCAGCTCCCGAACTAGCGGGGGAAACACAGATACGCAGTATTTT
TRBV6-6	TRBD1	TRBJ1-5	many	CASSYGGQHNQPQHF	TGTGCCAGCAGTTACGGGGGACAGCACAATCAGCCCCAGCATTTT
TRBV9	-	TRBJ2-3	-	CASSVETSTDTQYF	TGTGCCAGCAGCGTAGAAACCAGCACAGATACGCAGTATTTT
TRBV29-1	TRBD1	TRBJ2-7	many	CSVTGTGGYEQYF	TGCAGCGTGACCGGGACAGGGGGCTACGAGCAGTACTTC
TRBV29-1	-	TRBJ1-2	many	CSVDIPTGHYGYTF	TGCAGCGTTGATATTCCAACCGGCCACTATGGCTACACCTTC
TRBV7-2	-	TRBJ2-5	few	CASSLEGGSAETQYF	TGTGCCAGCAGCTTAGAGGGGGGAAGCGCGGAGACCCAGTACTTC
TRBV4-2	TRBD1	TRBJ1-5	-	CASSQEGGTGNQPQHF	TGTGCCAGCAGCCAAGAAGGCGGGACAGGGAATCAGCCCCAGCATTTT
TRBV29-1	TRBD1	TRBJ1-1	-	CSVLPGQAMNTDAFF	TGCAGCGTGCTTCCTGGACAGGCTATGAACACTGATGCTTTCTTT
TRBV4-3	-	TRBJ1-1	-	CASGSRVNTEAFF	TGCGCCAGCGGATCGAGAGTGAACACTGAAGCTTTCTTT
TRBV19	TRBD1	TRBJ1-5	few	CASETGMNQPQHF	TGTGCCAGTGAGACAGGGATGAATCAGCCCCAGCATTTT
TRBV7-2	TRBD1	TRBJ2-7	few	CASSSLDRARRGEQYF	TGTGCCAGCAGCTCCTTGGACAGGGCAAGGCGGGGCGAGCAGTACTTC
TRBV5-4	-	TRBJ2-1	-	CASSLALTDNEQFF	TGTGCCAGCAGCTTGGCCTTGACCGACAATGAGCAGTTCTTC
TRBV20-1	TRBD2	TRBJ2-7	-	CSAIGGAGDEQYF	TGCAGTGCCATCGGGGGGGCCGGGGACGAGCAGTACTTC
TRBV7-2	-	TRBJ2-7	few	CASSLGLTGSYEQYF	TGTGCCAGCAGCTTAGGACTTACTGGCTCCTACGAGCAGTACTTC
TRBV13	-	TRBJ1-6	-	CASSPRTASRSPLHF	TGTGCCAGCAGCCCCAGGACAGCATCTAGGTCACCCCTCCACTTT
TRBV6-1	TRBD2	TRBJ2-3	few	CATDGQRGLPDTQYF	TGTGCCACGGACGGCCAGCGGGGCCTCCCAGATACGCAGTATTTT
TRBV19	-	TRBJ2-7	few	CASSARHLTYEQYF	TGTGCCAGTAGTGCAAGACATCTTACCTACGAGCAGTACTTC
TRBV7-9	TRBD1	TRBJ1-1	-	CASSHLGQGYGGTEAFF	TGTGCCAGCAGCCATTTGGGACAGGGGTATGGGGGCACTGAAGCTTTCTTT
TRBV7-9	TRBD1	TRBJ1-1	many	CASSPRQGPLQEAFF	TGTGCCAGCAGCCCCCGACAGGGACCCCTGCAGGAAGCTTTCTTT
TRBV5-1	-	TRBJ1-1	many	CASSLIKGDTEAFF	TGCGCCAGCAGCTTGATAAAAGGAGACACTGAAGCTTTCTTT
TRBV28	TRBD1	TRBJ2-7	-	CASSRTGDYEQYF	TGTGCCAGCAGTCGGACAGGGGATTACGAGCAGTACTTC
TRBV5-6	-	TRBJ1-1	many	CASSHLGTDTEAFF	TGTGCCAGCAGCCATCTTGGCACGGACACTGAAGCTTTCTTT
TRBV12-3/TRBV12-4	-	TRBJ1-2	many	CASTETVNYGYTF	TGTGCCAGCACCGAGACAGTTAACTATGGCTACACCTTC
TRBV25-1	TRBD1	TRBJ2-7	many	CASSSLDRGLYEQYF	TGTGCCAGCAGCTCTTTGGACAGGGGGCTGTACGAGCAGTACTTC
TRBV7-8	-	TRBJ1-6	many	CASSYRSEDSPLHF	TGTGCCAGCAGCTACAGGTCGGAGGATTCACCCCTCCACTTT
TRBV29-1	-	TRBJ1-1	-	CSAWENTEAFF	TGCAGCGCCTGGGAGAACACTGAAGCTTTCTTT
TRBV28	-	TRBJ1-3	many	CASRKRRASGNTIYF	TGTGCCAGCCGAAAGCGCAGGGCTTCCGGAAACACCATATATTTT
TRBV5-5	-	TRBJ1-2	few	CATNSDNGDSGYTF	TGTGCCACAAACAGCGACAATGGAGACTCTGGCTACACCTTC
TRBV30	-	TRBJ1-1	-	CACQRWRGNTEAFF	TGTGCCTGTCAACGGTGGAGGGGAAACACTGAAGCTTTCTTT
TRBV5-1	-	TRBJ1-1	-	CASSSGTWNTEAFF	TGCGCCAGCAGCAGCGGGACCTGGAACACTGAAGCTTTCTTT
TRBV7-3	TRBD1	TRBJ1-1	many	CASSATRQGGTEAFF	TGTGCCAGCAGCGCAACACGACAGGGGGGCACTGAAGCTTTCTTT
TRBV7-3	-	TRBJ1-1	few	CASSLWGDTNTEAFF	TGTGCCAGCAGCTTATGGGGAGACACGAACACTGAAGCTTTCTTT
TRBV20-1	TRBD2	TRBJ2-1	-	CSASDLAGAYSYNEQFF	TGCAGTGCTAGTGACCTAGCGGGCGCATACTCCTACAATGAGCAGTTCTTC
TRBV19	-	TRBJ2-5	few	CASSAQSGVFGTQYF	TGTGCCAGTAGTGCCCAGTCAGGGGTCTTTGGGACCCAGTACTTC
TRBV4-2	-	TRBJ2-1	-	CASSQPAQGSKASNEQFF	TGTGCCAGCAGCCAGCCCGCACAGGGCTCGAAGGCGTCCAATGAGCAGTTCTTC